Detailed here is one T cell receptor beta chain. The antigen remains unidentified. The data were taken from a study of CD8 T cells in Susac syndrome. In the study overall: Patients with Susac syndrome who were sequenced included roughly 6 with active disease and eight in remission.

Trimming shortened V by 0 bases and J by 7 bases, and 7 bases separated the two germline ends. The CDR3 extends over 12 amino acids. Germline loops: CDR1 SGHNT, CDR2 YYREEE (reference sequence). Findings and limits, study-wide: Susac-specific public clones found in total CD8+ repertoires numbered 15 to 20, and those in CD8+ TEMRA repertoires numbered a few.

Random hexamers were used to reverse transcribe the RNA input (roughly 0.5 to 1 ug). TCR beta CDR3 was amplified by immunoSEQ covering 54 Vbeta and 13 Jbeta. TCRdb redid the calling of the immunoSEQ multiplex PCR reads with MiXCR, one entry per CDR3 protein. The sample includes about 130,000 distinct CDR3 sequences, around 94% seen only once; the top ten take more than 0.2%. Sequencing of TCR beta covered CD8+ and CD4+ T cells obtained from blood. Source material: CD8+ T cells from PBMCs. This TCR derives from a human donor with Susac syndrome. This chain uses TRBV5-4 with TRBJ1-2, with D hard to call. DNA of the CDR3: TGTGCCAGCAGCTTGGAGGCGGGTGGCTACACCTTC. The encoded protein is CASSLEAGGYTF.